Listed here is a single T cell receptor beta chain. The antigen it recognizes is unknown. No much larger clonotype is one base removed from it; base qualities were not supplied. This specimen comes from a study of cytomegalovirus exposure and HLA in healthy donors (dated by TCRdb to between 2016 and 2019). In the study overall: In an earlier analysis of about 560 of the donors, 276 Gb of sequence data and some 120 million unique TCR beta sequences from 180 million or so T cells were reported. An early release that covered roughly 600 HLA-typed donors contained about 300 gigabases of sequencing data and approximately 85 million unique TCR sequences. Of the approximately 400 genotyped donors, around 81% fell in the genetic ancestry cluster associated with self-reported Caucasian donors. The study aimed to test whether cataloging public T cell receptors could reveal signatures of past pathogen exposure. Using immunosequencing, the study profiled T cell repertoires from about 610 subjects and related those repertoires to cytomegalovirus serostatus. In addition to the first cohort of 666 subjects, a separate validation cohort of under 150 different subjects was used. High-throughput TCR immunosequencing, statistical association of individual TCRs with disease status, and machine learning were combined to predict cytomegalovirus infection status. In a later analysis, previously published TCR beta repertoires from 666 donors were re-analyzed and high-resolution HLA genotyping was added so that TCR occurrence patterns could be studied. Rather than using new phenotypic data, the later analysis identified candidate immune exposures from TCR beta sequences and from how often those sequences occurred across donors. An earlier analysis of fewer than 700 of the donors applied high-throughput TCR beta sequencing to assess whether each TCR beta V gene segment acted as functional or pseudogenic. Donor age, sex, ethnicity and CMV serostatus were compiled together with the repertoire data. In a later genetic analysis, genome-wide SNP genotypes for about three fifths of the 666 donors were used, and that subset was treated as a discovery cohort. Every repertoire in the discovery cohort had been generated on one and the same sequencing platform. HLA typing covered class I and class II loci at four-digit resolution. Typing coverage varied by locus: roughly 629-630 donors for A, B, C, DRB1 and DQB1; about 520 for DQA1; more than 600 for DPA1; approximately 470 for DPB1. A handful of DR-DQ haplotypes were treated as single units for association and clustering because of strong linkage in the cohort. Across approximately 400 genotyped donors of the cohort, an average of about 240,000 unique TCR beta nucleotide sequences per donor were sequenced, and approximately 19% of those sequences were non-productive. General findings and caveats noted by the study authors: The classifier was reported to diagnose cytomegalovirus status with high specificity and sensitivity in both the original and validation cohorts. In the study, some 180 TCR beta chains were listed as associated with cytomegalovirus. V-gene and J-gene trimming of TCR beta chains was associated with a missense DCLRE1C variant in a later genetic analysis, and the association was replicated in an independent cohort. For the cohort, immune exposure information was limited to CMV serostatus. A later analysis found that TCR association rates varied across HLA loci, with DRB1 alleles showing the most associated TCRs and HLA-C alleles the fewest. In an earlier analysis of 587 of the donors, most TCR beta V segments were observed in productive rearrangements about 87% or about 30% of the time, broadly matching IMGT annotations. A later analysis found that most CMV-associated TCR beta chains appeared HLA-restricted, with HLA associations seemingly driven largely by CMV exposure. The authors suggested that the approach could potentially be extended to other disease states and immunological phenotypes. Across donors, most TCR sequences were observed very rarely, whereas some public TCRs were present in many individuals. Because HLA typing was unavailable for some donors at each locus, only the typed subset was used in association tests. Some IMGT-functional V segments, including TRBV6-2 and TRBV6-3, could not be distinguished by the 87-base-pair reads and were therefore excluded. A later analysis reported that several top co-occurrence clusters appeared linked to parvovirus B19, influenza, CMV and Epstein-Barr virus. In a later analysis, HLA-associated TCR beta chains were found to be more clonally expanded and to have lower generation probabilities than equally common non-associated chains. Compared with the roughly 710-donor mean, donors in an Asian-associated ancestry cluster had fewer N-insertions in productive TCRs, according to a later genetic analysis. A further reported finding was that TCR beta sequences accurately predicted the HLA-A and HLA-B alleles for most subjects in the first cohort. In this cohort, only TCR beta chains were sequenced, and detectable features were limited by the absence of alpha or paired-chain data. When HLA alleles, especially DR and DQ, strongly co-occurred, attributing TCR associations to individual alleles was difficult. A cluster of highly shared sequence variants was judged likely to represent a technical artifact of the sequencing pipeline. Correlated functional status among segregating V segments might be attributable to linkage disequilibrium, but an unknown experimental factor could not be ruled out. Because counts were too low, 15 to 20 rarely observed V segments, including chromosome 9 orphons, were left out of the earlier analysis of a few hundred of the donors. In vitro tests confirmed that a few of the cytomegalovirus-associated TCR beta chains recognize cytomegalovirus antigens. The presence/absence analyses assumed that sequencing depth was roughly uniform across donors, and that assumption may not be true. At a false discovery rate of 0.05, a later analysis linked 15,000 to 20,000 TCR beta sequences to specific HLA alleles.

The cohort comprised under 700 healthy bone marrow donors. At the time of sampling, every cohort member was nominally healthy, though immune exposures that went unrecorded were likely present. The donor was CMV seronegative and was included in the group of about 400 seronegative cohort members. Every donor gave a peripheral blood sample, and the peripheral blood mononuclear cells from that sample were used for TCR beta sequencing. Genomic DNA was extracted from the blood cell samples with the Qiagen DNeasy Blood Extraction Kit. The CDR3 contains 15 residues, cysteine and phenylalanine counted. Just CDR3 DNA is preserved here, 45 bases in frame from base 1. Sequences SGDLS (CDR1) and YYNGEE (CDR2) are obtained from the germline V gene. Here V drops 4 bases and J drops 2 bases, and the junction holds 5 bases not matched to any gene. The method behind the library was the immunoSEQ multiplex PCR assay. A mixture of 60 forward primers for TCR Vbeta segments and 13 reverse primers for TCR Jbeta segments was used in the multiplex PCR. Amplification of the CDR3 region of rearranged TCR beta genes was performed with a multiplex PCR assay on genomic DNA. The amplified TCR beta libraries were sequenced on the Illumina HiSeq System as 87-base-pair reads. The authors processed their data as follows. Across the 500 to 850 repertoires, a later analysis counted about 81 million unique TCR beta chains, 9.5 million to 12 million of which were shared by at least two donors. Raw reads were error-corrected and collapsed into unique sequences with a nearest-neighbor algorithm that merged closely related sequences to remove PCR and sequencing errors. Alignment of CDR3 sequences to IMGT reference sequences was used to assign V, D and J gene segments. Each retained sequence needed at least a six-nucleotide match to both a V gene segment and a J gene segment. A rearrangement counted as productive if the CDR3 had no stop codons and remained in frame with V and J, and every other rearrangement counted as non-productive. CDR3 was defined according to IMGT convention as the region running from the second conserved V-encoded cysteine to the conserved J-encoded phenylalanine. The earlier analysis of approximately 590 of the donors excluded any sequence lacking an unambiguous match to a single V gene segment. An earlier analysis of 587 of the donors called V segments functional above 56.7% productive rearrangements and segregating when the between-donor standard deviation exceeded 5%. A statistical classification framework was built for diagnosing cytomegalovirus status from the catalog of TCR beta chain sequences. V and J gene assignment, in a later analysis, came from comparing TCR nucleotide sequences with IMGT/GENE-DB human TR gene sequences. The TCRdist pipeline was used in a later analysis to assign CDR3 sequences and most-parsimonious VDJ recombination scenarios. In a later analysis, every TCR beta chain was defined by the combination of its CDR3 amino acid sequence and its V-gene family, and reads without a unique V-gene family were dropped. A later analysis removed 450 to 600 highly shared, low-generation-probability nucleotide sequences to deal with suspected cross-contamination and a sequencing artifact. In a later analysis, a clonal expansion index for each public chain was calculated from normalized within-repertoire ranks of inferred template counts. In a later analysis, generation probabilities were computed with a VDJ recombination model fitted to out-of-frame rearrangements, and the resulting probabilities were checked against IGoR. A later analysis scored TCR-TCR, TCR-HLA and TCR-CMV co-occurrence with hypergeometric tests, applying a repertoire-size bias correction to TCR pairs. False discovery rates were estimated in a later analysis by permuting HLA or CMV assignments 20 times. In a later analysis, co-occurring TCRs were grouped using DBSCAN, and TCRdist sequence similarity was added for clustering within HLA-allele-positive subsets. Repertoires with fewer than 30,000 or more than 120,000 public chains, plus five repertoires with anomalous nucleotide sharing, were excluded from co-occurrence clustering. TCRdb's version of the immuneACCESS table is confined to in-frame rearrangements and falls short of the full clone set. An unresolved V gene accounts for under half of the shortfall where checked; the remainder is of unknown origin. The DNA gave D and trimming, while V, J and clone size come from that table. The sample table shows 280,000 or so clones, and roughly 89% are seen once. Of the sample, roughly 2.3% falls within the top ten clones.

The clonotype was recovered from a woman aged 18-35 years in good health and CMV-seronegative. Sequenced material: PBMCs. Recombination joined TRBV9 with TRBJ2-3, with 9 junctional bases fitting TRBD2. The base sequence is TGTGCCAGCAGCCCGCGGGGGGGGACCACAGATACGCAGTATTTT. This gives the protein CASSPRGGTTDTQYF. The CDR3, completed at both ends by the reference TRBV9 and TRBJ2-3 genes, gives the full variable domain DSGVTQTPKHLITATGQRVTLRCSPRSGDLSVYWYQQSLDQGLQFLIQYYNGEERAKGNILERFSAQQFPDLHSELNLSSLELGDSALYFCASSPRGGTTDTQYFGPGTRLTVL.